This T cell receptor beta chain came from a study of vaccination and CD4 T cells after COVID-19. Specified treatment: roughly ten-day PBMC culture with coronavirus spike peptide pools or control peptides (ViraFEST assay). Via ViraFEST, peptide pools expanded antigen-specific T cells before TCR sequencing. About this clonotype itself: Its antigen is undetermined.

The Oncomine TCR Beta short-read assay sequenced DNA from cultured CD4+ T cells. Genomic DNA was extracted from cultured CD4+ T cells. TCRdb processed the PCR reads anew with MiXCR; each CDR3 protein has one entry. The table shows fewer than 15,000 distinct CDR3 sequences, with about 34% occurring only once. The specimen was cultured CD4+ T cells from blood. The receptor comes from a human donor with COVID-19.

The CDR3 here is CAWNGYTEAFF. The CDR3 nucleotides read TGTGCCTGGAATGGATACACTGAAGCTTTCTTT. The genes are TRBV30 and TRBJ1-1, with D unresolved. Trimming shortened V by 4 bases and J by 3 bases, and 6 bases separated the two germline ends. The germline V gene encodes CDR1 GTSNPN and CDR2 SVGIG (reference sequence). The CDR3 is 11 residues long.